This is a list of T cell receptor beta chains from one sample in a study of OX40 agonist ivuxolimab in advanced cancers. TCRdb keeps only in-frame clones here, not all; method: immunoSEQ multiplex PCR. This sample carries some 100,000 clones, around 90% of them seen once, and the ten largest clones take approximately 0.16%. Sequencing used CD4+ or CD8+ T cells sorted from blood, obtained in a trial of the OX40 agonist ivuxolimab. Receptors were obtained from an adult with an advanced solid tumor such as melanoma, head and neck, liver or kidney cancer. The CDR3 runs from the conserved cysteine through the conserved F or W. A D gene is named only where the DNA matches it firmly. Size tells how often a clone was seen (once, few, many) or the class of an expanded clone, and some rows leave it out.

clone_size d_call j_call v_call cdr3_aa cdr3_nt
- - TRBJ2-7 TRBV9 CASSVQPNLYEQYF TGTGCCAGCAGCGTACAGCCGAATCTCTACGAGCAGTACTTC
- - TRBJ2-7 TRBV2 CASRVWSSYEQYF TGTGCCAGCAGGGTATGGAGCTCCTACGAGCAGTACTTC
- - TRBJ2-7 TRBV7-2 CASSLDGLKNSEQYF TGTGCCAGCAGCTTAGACGGACTCAAAAACTCCGAGCAGTACTTC
- - TRBJ1-1 TRBV7-8 CASSALVEAFF TGTGCCAGCAGCGCACTCGTTGAAGCTTTCTTT
- - TRBJ1-2 TRBV6-5 CASSYGAGHNYGYTF TGTGCCAGCAGTTATGGGGCGGGACATAACTATGGCTACACCTTC
- - TRBJ1-2 TRBV6-1 CASLAANYGYTF TGTGCCAGCTTGGCAGCTAACTATGGCTACACCTTC
- - TRBJ1-4 TRBV30 CAWSVPRGEKLFF TGTGCCTGGAGTGTACCCCGAGGCGAAAAACTGTTTTTT
- - TRBJ1-1 TRBV6-6 CASLQGYGNTEAFF TGTGCCAGCCTCCAGGGCTATGGGAACACTGAAGCTTTCTTT
- - TRBJ2-7 TRBV5-1 CASSRDLSYEQYF TGCGCCAGCAGTAGGGACCTATCCTACGAGCAGTACTTC
- - TRBJ2-3 TRBV10-3 CAISEGPTTTDTQYF TGTGCCATCAGTGAAGGCCCAACAACCACAGATACGCAGTATTTT
- - TRBJ1-1 TRBV7-9 CASRLSGNTEAFF TGTGCCAGCAGACTTTCAGGGAACACTGAAGCTTTCTTT
- - TRBJ1-1 TRBV5-6 CASSVLLVGGSEAFF TGTGCCAGCAGCGTCTTGCTTGTGGGGGGGTCTGAAGCTTTCTTT
- - TRBJ2-1 TRBV14 CASSPLLGGFHNEQFF TGTGCCAGCAGCCCCCTCTTGGGGGGATTCCACAATGAGCAGTTCTTC
- - TRBJ1-2 TRBV6-1 CASSSPLYGYTF TGTGCCAGCAGTTCCCCCCTCTATGGCTACACCTTC
- - TRBJ1-1 TRBV28 CASSPYNTEAFF TGTGCCAGCAGTCCGTATAACACTGAAGCTTTCTTT
- - TRBJ1-1 TRBV30 CAWGKGPSEAFF TGTGCCTGGGGGAAGGGACCCTCTGAAGCTTTCTTT
- - TRBJ1-1 TRBV6-6 CASSQGSHTEAFF TGTGCCAGCAGCCAGGGTAGCCACACTGAAGCTTTCTTT
- TRBD1 TRBJ2-5 TRBV11-2 CASSSGDRVVLGTQYF TGTGCCAGCAGCTCAGGGGACAGGGTAGTACTTGGGACCCAGTACTTC
- - TRBJ1-2 TRBV18 CASSPEGSHGYTF TGTGCCAGCTCTCCGGAGGGGTCACATGGCTACACCTTC
- TRBD2 TRBJ2-3 TRBV4-2 CASSDGTSGDTQYF TGTGCCAGCAGCGACGGAACTAGCGGAGATACGCAGTATTTT
once - TRBJ1-3 TRBV2 CASSETISVSGNTIYF TGTGCCAGCAGTGAGACCATATCGGTCAGTGGAAACACCATATATTTT
- TRBD1 TRBJ2-7 TRBV5-4 CASSSQGGSSYEQYF TGTGCCAGCAGCTCACAGGGGGGAAGCTCCTACGAGCAGTACTTC
- TRBD2 TRBJ2-7 TRBV6-1 CASSEEWGLAGNEQYF TGTGCCAGCAGTGAAGAATGGGGTCTAGCGGGAAACGAGCAGTACTTC
- - TRBJ2-3 TRBV6-1 CASMVGGADTQYF TGTGCCAGCATGGTAGGGGGGGCGGATACGCAGTATTTT
- - TRBJ1-6 TRBV7-3 CASSLTPDYSPLHF TGTGCCAGCAGCTTAACTCCTGATTATTCACCCCTCCACTTT
few - TRBJ1-1 TRBV9 CASSPYNLNTEAFF TGTGCCAGCAGCCCTTACAATCTGAACACTGAAGCTTTCTTT
- TRBD2 TRBJ2-1 TRBV5-4 CASSLGLAAEQFF TGTGCCAGCAGCTTGGGACTAGCAGCTGAGCAGTTCTTC
- - TRBJ1-4 TRBV4-1 CASSQSGAGYGEKLFF TGCGCCAGCAGCCAATCTGGGGCGGGTTACGGTGAAAAACTGTTTTTT
- TRBD2 TRBJ2-1 TRBV7-9 CASQTSGKSYNEQFF TGTGCCAGCCAGACTAGCGGAAAATCCTACAATGAGCAGTTCTTC
- TRBD2 TRBJ2-3 TRBV9 CASSVGTAGKTDTQYF TGTGCCAGCAGCGTAGGTACAGCGGGAAAGACAGATACGCAGTATTTT
once TRBD1 TRBJ2-7 TRBV2 CASRGTGNGFSYEQYF TGTGCCAGCCGGGGGACAGGGAACGGTTTCTCCTACGAGCAGTACTTC
once - TRBJ2-6 TRBV9 CASSETGTGANVLTF TGTGCCAGCAGCGAAACTGGGACAGGGGCCAACGTCCTGACTTTC
- TRBD2 TRBJ2-7 TRBV19 CASSIRGGGNEQYF TGTGCCAGTAGTATACGGGGCGGGGGGAACGAGCAGTACTTC